This entry is about one T cell receptor (beta chain). This sample stems from a study of T cell changes during pregnancy in multiple sclerosis. The table came from immunoSEQ multiplex PCR; TCRdb's copy has only in-frame clones and leaves some out. The data show approximately 100,000 clones, 85% to 95% seen once. The CDR3 loop spans 17 amino acids. Germline CDR1 and CDR2: SGHRS and YFSETQ. Trimming stripped 3 bases from V and 4 bases from J, with 20 bases between. This chain links TRBV5-1 with TRBJ2-1; D remains ambiguous. This TCR came from a female donor with multiple sclerosis, enrolled in a pregnancy study. Sequenced material: peripheral blood, taken after pregnancy. This CDR3 is CASSWPDDTTFYNEQFF. As DNA, the CDR3 is TGCGCCAGCAGCTGGCCTGATGACACCACATTTTACAATGAGCAGTTCTTC. The whole variable domain, remainder taken from reference TRBV5-1 and TRBJ2-1, is KAGVTQTPRYLIKTRGQQVTLSCSPISGHRSVSWYQQTPGQGLQFLFEYFSETQRNKGNFPGRFSGRQFSNSRSEMNVSTLELGDSALYLCASSWPDDTTFYNEQFFGPGTRLTVL.